These T cell receptor beta chains were read from a single sample in a study of control samples from healthy donors and cancer patients. The data were produced by immunoSEQ multiplex PCR, yet TCRdb's version contains in-frame clones alone and is incomplete. Its table records approximately 190,000 clones. Sequenced input: blood. These receptors originate from a woman aged 25 to 39 in good health. Each CDR3 is given with its conserved first and last residue. D genes are given only for firm matches.

>TRBJ1-5|-|TRBV15
TGTGCCACCAGCAGGGGCCGCGATCAGCCCCAGCATTTT
CATSRGRDQPQHF
>TRBJ2-1|-|TRBV2
TGTGCCAGCAGCGAAGGGGGGCCCGCCTACAATGAGCAGTTCTTC
CASSEGGPAYNEQFF
>TRBJ2-5|-|TRBV27
TGTGCCAGCAGTTTAAACAAGGATCCTGGGGCGGGCGGGGAGACCCAGTACTTC
CASSLNKDPGAGGETQYF
>TRBJ2-7|-|TRBV11-1
TGTGCCAGCAGCCCTCGGGACGGCCACTCCTACGAGCAGTACTTC
CASSPRDGHSYEQYF
>TRBJ2-7|TRBD2|TRBV11-2
TGTGCCAGCAGCCTAACAACTAGCGGGGTATTCTCCTACGAGCAGTACTTC
CASSLTTSGVFSYEQYF
>TRBJ1-2|-|TRBV7-2
TGTGCCAGCAGCCAAGACAGGTCGGCTTCAGTGAGGGATGGCTACACCTTC
CASSQDRSASVRDGYTF
>TRBJ2-1|-|TRBV9
TGTGCCAGCAGCGTGAGCTCTAGCTCCTACAATGAGCAGTTCTTC
CASSVSSSSYNEQFF
>TRBJ1-1|TRBD1|TRBV29-1
TGCAGCGTTTTAGGACAGGGCCATCTGAACACTGAAGCTTTCTTT
CSVLGQGHLNTEAFF
>TRBJ1-4|-|TRBV20-1
TGCAGTGCCTACCGGGGGGAAAAACTGTTTTTT
CSAYRGEKLFF
>TRBJ1-5|-|TRBV5-1
TGCGCCAGCAGCTTGGACAACTTAAATCAGCCCCAGCATTTT
CASSLDNLNQPQHF
>TRBJ1-2|-|TRBV30
TGTGCCTGGAGTGTAAACTATGGCTACACCTTC
CAWSVNYGYTF
>TRBJ1-2|-|TRBV28
TGTGCCAGCAGTTTAAATACGAACTATGGCTACACCTTC
CASSLNTNYGYTF
>TRBJ2-1|TRBD1|TRBV11-3
TGTGCCAGCAGCTTAGACGGACAGGGGGGCTCCAATGAGCAGTTCTTC
CASSLDGQGGSNEQFF
>TRBJ1-2|-|TRBV24-1
TGTGCCACCAGTGATTGGGCAGGTGGGGGCTATGGCTACACCTTC
CATSDWAGGGYGYTF
>TRBJ2-7|TRBD1|TRBV27
TGTGCCAGCAGTTTTACAGGGGTGGGCTACGAGCAGTACTTC
CASSFTGVGYEQYF
>TRBJ1-1|-|TRBV6-8
TGTGCCAGCAGCCGCCCTCGGACCGAGAACACTGAAGCTTTCTTT
CASSRPRTENTEAFF
>TRBJ2-3|-|TRBV10-3
TGTGCCATCGGTAAAATAGAGCGCACAGATACGCAGTATTTT
CAIGKIERTDTQYF
>TRBJ2-7|TRBD1|TRBV6-5
TGTGCCAGCAAAATCCGGGACAGGGGCTCCTACGAGCAGTACTTC
CASKIRDRGSYEQYF
>TRBJ2-7|TRBD1|TRBV15
TGTGCCACCAGCAGTTCCGGGACAGGCAACTACGAGCAGTACTTC
CATSSSGTGNYEQYF
>TRBJ2-6|-|TRBV24-1
TGTGCCACCAGTGGGGGCTCTGGGGCCAACGTCCTGACTTTC
CATSGGSGANVLTF
>TRBJ2-5|-|TRBV3-1/TRBV3-2
TGTGCCAGCAGCCAAAACCCCCTGCCGGAGACCCAGTACTTC
CASSQNPLPETQYF
>TRBJ2-5|-|TRBV7-6
TGTGCCAGCAGTTCAGCCCGATCGACAGGATACGGGACCCAGTACTTC
CASSSARSTGYGTQYF
>TRBJ1-1|-|TRBV5-1
TGCGCCAGCAGCTTGGTTGGGGTTTTGAACACTGAAGCTTTCTTT
CASSLVGVLNTEAFF
>TRBJ2-1|TRBD1|TRBV7-2
TGTGCCAGCAGCTTAATTGTCGGGACAGGGACCTACAATGAGCAGTTCTTC
CASSLIVGTGTYNEQFF
>TRBJ2-1|-|TRBV5-4
TGTGCCAGCAGCTTGATCGGGAATGACAATGAGCAGTTCTTC
CASSLIGNDNEQFF
>TRBJ2-5|TRBD2|TRBV3-1/TRBV3-2
TGTGCCAGCAGCCCCCTAGCGGGGGCCTACCAAGAGACCCAGTACTTC
CASSPLAGAYQETQYF
>TRBJ1-2|TRBD1|TRBV7-3
TGTGCCAGCAGCTTTGGACAGGGGGATGGCTACACCTTC
CASSFGQGDGYTF
>TRBJ2-7|-|TRBV28
TGTGCCAGCAGTTTTCCCCCCGTGAGGGAGCAGTACTTC
CASSFPPVREQYF
>TRBJ2-5|-|TRBV30
TGTGCCTGGACCCAACAGTCAATGGGAGAGACCCAGTACTTC
CAWTQQSMGETQYF
>TRBJ1-1|-|TRBV19
TGTGCCAGTAGTTTCCCAGACAGATACACTGAAGCTTTCTTT
CASSFPDRYTEAFF
>TRBJ2-6|-|TRBV6-4
TGTGCCAGCCGTGGGCTTAGCTCTGGGGCCAACGTCCTGACTTTC
CASRGLSSGANVLTF
>TRBJ1-2|-|TRBV30
TGTGCCTACCGGGACTATGGCTACACCTTC
CAYRDYGYTF
>TRBJ2-7|-|TRBV28
TGTGCCAGCAGTTTTATTTTAAGGGGACCCACCTACGAGCAGTACTTC
CASSFILRGPTYEQYF
>TRBJ2-7|TRBD2|TRBV11-2
TGTGCCAGCAGCCAGACTAGCGGAGTGAACAGCGAGCAGTACTTC
CASSQTSGVNSEQYF
>TRBJ2-7|TRBD1|TRBV19
TGTGCCAGTAGTATGGTCAGACAGGGTAGCTACGAGCAGTACTTC
CASSMVRQGSYEQYF
>TRBJ1-5|-|TRBV2
TGTGCCAGCAGTTTAGGTCAGGGCCGGAATCAGCCCCAGCATTTT
CASSLGQGRNQPQHF
>TRBJ1-3|-|TRBV9
TGTGCCAGCAGCGTAGCCCCTTACGAGAGGGGAAACACCATATATTTT
CASSVAPYERGNTIYF
>TRBJ1-6|-|TRBV9
TGTGCCAGCAGCGTAGACGGATCACCCCTCCACTTT
CASSVDGSPLHF
>TRBJ1-4|-|TRBV27
TGTGCCAGCAGGAAAGGACAGTTAAATGAAAAACTGTTTTTT
CASRKGQLNEKLFF
>TRBJ1-3|-|TRBV25-1
TGTGCCAGCAGTGAATTCTGGGGGTCTGGAAACACCATATATTTT
CASSEFWGSGNTIYF
>TRBJ1-5|-|TRBV18
TGTGCCAGCTCACCACCGACGTCTGCACAGCCCCAGCATTTT
CASSPPTSAQPQHF
>TRBJ2-2|TRBD2|TRBV5-1
TGCGCCAGCAGCCCCGTGACTAGCGGGGGGGCCCCCGGGGAGCTGTTTTTT
CASSPVTSGGAPGELFF
>TRBJ1-2|TRBD1|TRBV5-5
TGTGCCAGCAGCCCCCGGGACAGGGGGCGGGATGGCTACACCTTC
CASSPRDRGRDGYTF
>TRBJ1-1|-|TRBV7-9
TGTGCCAGCAGCCCCCCAACAAGGGAAGCTTTCTTT
CASSPPTREAFF
>TRBJ2-1|TRBD2|TRBV4-3
TGCGCCAGCAGCCAATTCAGCGGGGGGAACAATGAGCAGTTCTTC
CASSQFSGGNNEQFF
>TRBJ2-5|-|TRBV7-2
TGTGCCAGCAGCCAGGTTACGGGAGAGACCCAGTACTTC
CASSQVTGETQYF
>TRBJ1-2|-|TRBV4-1
TGCGCCAGCAGCCAAACTGGGACACTCAACTATGGCTACACCTTC
CASSQTGTLNYGYTF
>TRBJ2-7|-|TRBV5-4
TGTGCCAGCAGCACCCGGGGGAAACCCTACGAGCAGTACTTC
CASSTRGKPYEQYF
>TRBJ2-5|-|TRBV19
TGTGCCAGTAGTACAGGACAGCAAGAGACCCAGTACTTC
CASSTGQQETQYF
>TRBJ1-1|TRBD1|TRBV11-2
TGTGCCAGCAGTCGATGGACAGGGCGAGATGAAGCTTTCTTT
CASSRWTGRDEAFF
>TRBJ1-2|TRBD1|TRBV5-8
TGTGCCAGCAGCTCCCGACAGGGCCAACCATATGGCTACACCTTC
CASSSRQGQPYGYTF
>TRBJ1-3|-|TRBV5-4
TGTGCCAGCGGCTCGAGCTCTGGAAACACCATATATTTT
CASGSSSGNTIYF
>TRBJ1-2|-|TRBV6-5
TGTGCCAGCATGAGGTATGGCTATGGCTACACCTTC
CASMRYGYGYTF
>TRBJ2-3|TRBD2|TRBV5-1
TGCGCCAGCAGCACCCTGTGGACTAGCGGGGGAACAGATACGCAGTATTTT
CASSTLWTSGGTDTQYF
>TRBJ1-6|TRBD1|TRBV12-5
TGTGCTAGTAGTTGGAGGGACAGTTCACCCCTCCACTTT
CASSWRDSSPLHF
>TRBJ2-5|TRBD1|TRBV25-1
TGTGCCAGCAGTGAATTCGGGGACAGGGTACAAGAGACCCAGTACTTC
CASSEFGDRVQETQYF